Described below is a single T cell receptor (beta chain) sequence and its context. Its antigen remains unknown. Documented treatment: oral pan-JAK inhibitor, 5-10 mg twice daily. The data derive from a study of CD8+ T cells in alopecia areata. Regarding the study as a whole: Having one nonresponder leaves uncertain how baseline CD8+ expansion relates to response.

Reverse transcription of extracted RNA yielded cDNA, which provided the sequencing template. Profiling relied on immunoSEQ multiplex PCR, and the TCRdb table lists in-frame clones only, not all of them. The sample lists 120,000 or so clones; around 60% were seen once. Between the trimmed V and J ends, which lost 0 bases and 1 base, there was a span of 7 bases. The CDR3 spans 14 residues. Germline CDR1 and CDR2: SEHNR and FQNEAQ (reference sequence). The sequencing used CD4+ T cells sorted from blood, collected at week 4, from a patient treated with tofacitinib. The J gene is TRBJ2-7, the V gene TRBV7-9; D is ambiguous. The sequence was obtained from a human donor with alopecia areata. In DNA, the CDR3 is TGTGCCAGCAGCTTAGCGGGTAGATCCTACGAGCAGTACTTC. Amino acid sequence: CASSLAGRSYEQYF. Combining the CDR3 with reference TRBV7-9 and TRBJ2-7 gives the whole variable domain DTGVSQNPRHKITKRGQNVTFRCDPISEHNRLYWYRQTLGQGPEFLTYFQNEAQLEKSRLLSDRFSAERPKGSFSTLEIQRTEQGDSAMYLCASSLAGRSYEQYFGPGTRLTVT.